Reported below is one TCR beta chain. Per the original data handling: Cell counts per sample came from amplifying reference gene primers. TCRdb's copy holds only in-frame clones and misses some; the assay was immunoSEQ multiplex PCR. From that table come the V and J calls and clone size; the DNA was used to work out D and trimming. The top ten clones hold about 15% of a sample with around 58,000 clones, 90% of them seen once. This entry belongs to a study of blood T cell repertoires in COVID-19. Study information: Donors in the United States, Italy and Spain gave samples during acute or convalescent COVID-19. PBMCs, B-cell-depleted T cells, or T cells were the source of the cDNA or gDNA that made up the material.

V lost 4 bases and J 5 bases, leaving 9 bases between the germline ends. Germline lookup yields CDR1 SGDLS and CDR2 YYNGEE. The CDR3 runs to 12 residues. The receptor comes from a human donor with active COVID-19. The donor label of this sample is uncertain. The rearrangement links TRBV9 to TRBJ1-2; maybe TRBD1 (6 bases). Sequencing input: peripheral blood. The CDR3 coding sequence is TGTGCCAGCAGCTCCGGACAGTATGGCTACACCTTC. It yields the protein CASSSGQYGYTF.